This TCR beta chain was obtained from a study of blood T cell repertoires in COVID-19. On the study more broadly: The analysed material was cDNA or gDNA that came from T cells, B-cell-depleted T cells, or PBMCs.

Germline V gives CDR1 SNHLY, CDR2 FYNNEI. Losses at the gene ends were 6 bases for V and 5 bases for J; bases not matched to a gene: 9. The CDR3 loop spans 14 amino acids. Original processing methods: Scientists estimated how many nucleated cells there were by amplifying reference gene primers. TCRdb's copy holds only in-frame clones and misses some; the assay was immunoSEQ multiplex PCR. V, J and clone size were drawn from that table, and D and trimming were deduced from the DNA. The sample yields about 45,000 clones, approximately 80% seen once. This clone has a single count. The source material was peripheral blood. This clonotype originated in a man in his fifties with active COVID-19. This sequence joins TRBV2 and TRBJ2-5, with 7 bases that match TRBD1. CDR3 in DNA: TGTGCCAGCAGCGAACAGGGACAGACTGAGACCCAGTACTTC. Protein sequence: CASSEQGQTETQYF.